This paragraph reports one TCR beta chain. Its antigen is undetermined. The data stem from a study of cytomegalovirus exposure and HLA in healthy donors. Study results and limitations: Rare TCR sequences dominated, though some public TCRs recurred in many donors. HLA allele associations emerged for roughly 16,000 TCR beta sequences in a later analysis, at 0.05 false discovery rate. A later analysis linked a missense variant in DCLRE1C to the trimming of TCR beta V and J genes.

PCR primers comprised 60 Vbeta and 13 Jbeta primers. Sequencing was performed with immunoSEQ multiplex PCR; in TCRdb, only in-frame clones are kept and a portion is missing. The sample gives about 85,000 clones, about 80% of which show up once; roughly 32% is in the top ten. Deletions cut 5 bases from V and 5 bases from J, with 10 bases between. The CDR3 covers 13 residues. Germline V gene sequence: CDR1 SGHTA, CDR2 FQGNSA. The material sequenced was PBMCs. The chain uses TRBV7-2 and TRBJ2-1; tentatively, D is TRBD1 (5 bases). This sequence was found in a man aged 45-65 years in good health and CMV-seropositive. Here the CDR3 reads CASSRQINNEQFF. The CDR3 nucleotides read TGTGCCAGCAGCCGACAGATTAACAATGAGCAGTTCTTC.